This T cell receptor (beta chain) was recorded in a study of cytomegalovirus exposure and HLA in healthy donors. Details on this clone: Its antigen is as yet unknown.

The PCR ran on 60 Vbeta and 13 Jbeta primers. Assay: immunoSEQ multiplex PCR; the TCRdb copy retains only in-frame clones and omits some. The sample holds approximately 79,000 clones. Notes on the study in general: Some highly shared sequence variants likely arose as a pipeline artifact.

The germline V and J ends were trimmed by 1 base and 1 base, with 13 bases remaining between them. The CDR3 extends over 16 amino acids. Germline V gene data show CDR1 as KGHSH and CDR2 as LQKENI. Sequencing was performed on PBMCs. This sequence joins TRBV18 and TRBJ1-2; D remains ambiguous. This sequence originates from a man aged 40-55 years in good health and CMV-seronegative. The CDR3 DNA sequence: TGTGCCAGCTCACCACAGCGCAGAGTACTTAACTATGGCTACACCTTC. This sequence encodes CASSPQRRVLNYGYTF.